This record looks at one TCR beta chain sequence and its context. Vbeta (60) and Jbeta (13) primers were used in the PCR. Original analysis: An analysis that came later counted some 81 million unique TCR beta chains, around 10 million shared. The assay was immunoSEQ multiplex PCR, and TCRdb's table has in-frame clones only and misses some. That table gives V, J and clone size, and the DNA gave D and trimming. This sample yields 100,000 to 150,000 clones, of which roughly 80% are seen a single time; 25% to 35% belongs to the top ten. The data were taken from a study of cytomegalovirus exposure and HLA in healthy donors. V lost 2 bases and J lost 6; bases outside the gene matches: 11. Germline loops: CDR1 MNHEY, CDR2 SVGAGI. The CDR3 runs 16 residues.

The chain is built from TRBV6-5 and TRBJ1-2; TRBD1 matches at 8 bases. The source of this sequence is a man aged 55 to 70 in good health and CMV-seropositive. The sequenced sample consisted of PBMCs. CDR3 nucleotide sequence: TGTGCCAGCAGTTACCAGGGGGCGATGGCCCTTGATGGCTACACCTTC. This translates into CASSYQGAMALDGYTF.